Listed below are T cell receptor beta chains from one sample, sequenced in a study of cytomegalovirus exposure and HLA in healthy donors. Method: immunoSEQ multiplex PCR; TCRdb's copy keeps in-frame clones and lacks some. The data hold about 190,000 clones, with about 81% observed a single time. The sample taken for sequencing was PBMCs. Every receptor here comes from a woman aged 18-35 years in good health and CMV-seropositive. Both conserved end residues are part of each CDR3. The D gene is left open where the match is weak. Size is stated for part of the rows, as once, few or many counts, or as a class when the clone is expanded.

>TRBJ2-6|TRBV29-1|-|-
CSVAWGAGANVLTF
TGCAGCGTCGCGTGGGGGGCTGGGGCCAACGTCCTGACTTTC
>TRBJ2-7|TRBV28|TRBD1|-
CASTSPGGWEEQYF
TGTGCCAGCACCTCTCCAGGGGGCTGGGAAGAGCAGTACTTC
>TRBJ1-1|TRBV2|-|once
CASRDGQNTEAFF
TGTGCCAGCAGGGACGGACAGAACACTGAAGCTTTCTTT
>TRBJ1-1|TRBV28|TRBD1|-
CASPPATGGRNTEAFF
TGTGCCAGCCCCCCGGCGACAGGGGGCAGGAACACTGAAGCTTTCTTT
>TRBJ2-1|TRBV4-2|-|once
CASSQSASDPYNEQFF
TGTGCCAGCAGCCAATCCGCTAGCGACCCCTACAATGAGCAGTTCTTC
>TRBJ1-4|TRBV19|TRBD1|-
CASSVTGGREKLFF
TGTGCCAGTAGTGTTACAGGGGGGCGTGAAAAACTGTTTTTT
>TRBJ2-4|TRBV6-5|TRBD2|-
CASRSLAVAKNIQYF
TGTGCCAGCAGATCCCTAGCGGTAGCCAAAAACATTCAGTACTTC
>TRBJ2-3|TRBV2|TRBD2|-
CASTATSGDTDTQYF
TGTGCCAGCACCGCGACTAGCGGGGACACAGATACGCAGTATTTT
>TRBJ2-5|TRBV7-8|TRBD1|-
CASSRDREETQYF
TGTGCCAGCAGTAGGGACAGGGAAGAGACCCAGTACTTC
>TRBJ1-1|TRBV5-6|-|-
CASSFSLGAVKAFF
TGTGCCAGCAGCTTCAGCCTCGGTGCGGTAAAAGCTTTCTTT
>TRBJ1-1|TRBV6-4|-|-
CASSTGSPEAFF
TGTGCCAGCAGCACCGGGAGCCCTGAAGCTTTCTTT
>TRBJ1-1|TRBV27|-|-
CASSPWLGASNTEAFF
TGTGCCAGCAGTCCGTGGCTGGGGGCGTCGAACACTGAAGCTTTCTTT
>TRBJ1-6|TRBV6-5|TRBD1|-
CASTEDRANSPLHF
TGTGCCAGCACCGAGGACAGGGCTAATTCACCCCTCCACTTT
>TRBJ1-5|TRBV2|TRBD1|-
CASHGTGGDQPQHF
TGTGCCAGCCACGGGACAGGGGGCGATCAGCCCCAGCATTTT
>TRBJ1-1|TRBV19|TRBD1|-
CASSTGPGQGAFF
TGTGCCAGTAGTACGGGACCGGGACAGGGAGCTTTCTTT